These T cell receptor beta chains were read from a single sample in a study of early T cells in non-severe SARS-CoV-2 infection. Via MiXCR, TCRdb re-called the 5' RACE reads, giving one row per CDR3 protein. This table holds tens of thousands of distinct CDR3 sequences, approximately 12% found once. The sample taken for sequencing was whole blood. These receptors all stem from an adult who was a healthcare worker with PCR-confirmed SARS-CoV-2 infection or an uninfected control (not recorded which). The CDR3 runs from the conserved cysteine through the conserved F or W. Each record gives: D gene, clone size, V gene, J gene, CDR3 DNA, CDR3 protein. The D gene is left open where the match is weak. Some rows have no size entry. The others give once, few or many, or a class for an expanded clone.

>TRBD1|once|TRBV12-3/TRBV12-4|TRBJ1-4
TGTGCCAGCAGGTTGACAGGGGGCCATGAAAAACTGTTTTTT
CASRLTGGHEKLFF
>TRBD2|few|TRBV9|TRBJ2-1
TGTGCCAGCAGCGTAGGCTTAGCGGGAGCACCCTACAATGAGCAGTTCTTC
CASSVGLAGAPYNEQFF
>.|.|TRBV18|TRBJ2-5
TGTGCCAGCTCTCTCACGACAGGACAACGGACCCAGTACTTC
CASSLTTGQRTQYF
>.|many|TRBV5-6|TRBJ1-1
TGTGCCAGTCGGGACCGACCGAACACTGAAGCTTTCTTT
CASRDRPNTEAFF
>TRBD2|.|TRBV11-2|TRBJ2-3
TGTGCCAGCAGCTTTTCGGGGGGTGATACGCAGTATTTT
CASSFSGGDTQYF
>TRBD2|many|TRBV7-6|TRBJ2-7
TGTGCCAGCAGCAACGGGGAGGGGCAGGGCCCCTACGAGCAGTACTTC
CASSNGEGQGPYEQYF
>.|many|TRBV7-6|TRBJ1-1
TGTGCCAGCAGCCTAGAGGGGATTGTGAGCACTGAAGCTTTCTTT
CASSLEGIVSTEAFF
>TRBD2|.|TRBV7-2|TRBJ2-5
TGTGCCAGCAGCTTACAGGCGGGGGGCAAAGGAGAGACCCAGTACTTC
CASSLQAGGKGETQYF
>TRBD2|.|TRBV7-6|TRBJ2-5
TGTGCCAGCAGCAAGGGGACTAGCGGGGGGGAAGAGACCCAGTACTTC
CASSKGTSGGEETQYF
>.|.|TRBV19|TRBJ1-5
TGTGCCAGTAGTAAAACCGTTAAGGAGCCCCAGCATTTT
CASSKTVKEPQHF
>.|few|TRBV29-1|TRBJ2-7
TGCAGCGTTTACAGTCAAATTAACTCCTACGAGCAGTACTTC
CSVYSQINSYEQYF
>.|.|TRBV6-6|TRBJ1-1
TGTGCCAGCAGTTACGGGGGTGAAGCTTTCTTT
CASSYGGEAFF
>.|few|TRBV7-9|TRBJ2-1
TGTGCCAGCAGCTTGGGCAGGACCGATTACAATGAGCAGTTCTTC
CASSLGRTDYNEQFF